The 24 T cell receptor beta chains in this list originate from one sample, sequenced in a study of shared clonotypes between healthy human individuals. The method was immunoSEQ multiplex PCR; TCRdb's version includes in-frame clones alone and lacks a portion of them. Among a few million clones listed, around 90% were seen once. The material sequenced was naive CD4+ T cells from PBMCs. Subset described: CD45RA+ positively selected. The receptors stem from a man between 18 and 35 years old in good health. Some clones in this sample may be carry-over from other donors' samples.

This chain connects TRBV20-1 to TRBJ2-7; D uncertain. Trimming took 5 bases from V and 3 from J, leaving 5 bases between them. The V gene's germline CDR1 is DFQATT and CDR2 SNEGSKA (reference sequence). This CDR3 contains 10 residues. CDR3 nucleotides: TGCAGTGCTGTAGGCTACGAGCAGTACTTC. Its translation: CSAVGYEQYF.

On this clone: Other DNA sequences in this sample translate to the same CDR3. The rearrangement uses TRBV5-4 and TRBJ2-3; D is undetermined. Trimming removed 7 bases at V and 0 bases at J, with 9 bases between. The CDR3 runs 13 residues. Germline V gene lookup returns CDR1 SGHNT and CDR2 YYREEE (reference sequence). The CDR3 region is CASSLSSTDTQYF. DNA of the CDR3: TGTGCCAGCTCCCTATCGAGCACAGATACGCAGTATTTT.

The chain is built from TRBV30 and TRBJ2-7, with 8 bases identical to TRBD1. The germline CDR1 and CDR2 sequences are GTSNPN and SVGIG (reference sequence). Trimming took 4 bases from V and 5 from J; bases not matched to a gene: 7. The CDR3 consists of 13 residues. The DNA of the CDR3 is TGTGCCTGGACCCGTGACAGGGGCGACGAGCAGTACTTC. Translating gives CAWTRDRGDEQYF. Full variable domain (rest looked up from reference TRBV30 and TRBJ2-7): SQTIHQWPATLVQPVGSPLSLECTVEGTSNPNLYWYRQAAGRGLQLLFYSVGIGQISSEVPQNLSASRPQDRQFILSSKKLLLSDSGFYLCAWTRDRGDEQYFGPGTRLTVT.

V and J are TRBV12-5 and TRBJ1-1, with 7 bases matching TRBD1. The V gene end was trimmed by 1 base and the J gene end by 1 base; junction bases not matched to a gene: 3. The CDR3 sequence is 15 residues long. The germline gives CDR1 LGHNT, CDR2 FRNRAP. Here the CDR3 reads CASGLATGANTEAFF. The CDR3 DNA follows: TGTGCTAGTGGTTTGGCAACAGGGGCGAACACTGAAGCTTTCTTT.

The gene calls are TRBV29-1 and TRBJ1-5, with unresolved D. The CDR3 consists of 14 residues. V lost 5 bases and J 2 bases, leaving 13 bases between the germline ends. Per the germline V gene, CDR1 is SQVTM and CDR2 is ANQGSEA. The CDR3 region is CSVLSAVGNQPQHF. The DNA for the CDR3 is TGCAGCGTTTTATCAGCCGTTGGCAATCAGCCCCAGCATTTT. The complete variable domain, with remaining parts taken from reference TRBV29-1 and TRBJ1-5, reads SAVISQKPSRDICQRGTSLTIQCQVDSQVTMMFWYRQQPGQSLTLIATANQGSEATYESGFVIDKFPISRPNLTFSTLTVSNMSPEDSSIYLCSVLSAVGNQPQHFGDGTRLSIL.

V and J are TRBV18 and TRBJ2-3, with TRBD1 matching 7 bases. V lost 4 bases and J lost 1; bases outside the gene matches: 8. The CDR3 runs to 16 residues. Looked up from germline, CDR1 is KGHSH and CDR2 is LQKENI. CDR3 sequence: CASSRVGQIGTDTQYF. The CDR3 DNA is TGTGCCAGCTCACGAGTGGGACAGATAGGCACAGATACGCAGTATTTT. The full variable domain, completed using reference TRBV18 and TRBJ2-3, is NAGVMQNPRHLVRRRGQEARLRCSPMKGHSHVYWYRQLPEEGLKFMVYLQKENIIDESGMPKERFSAEFPKEGPSILRIQQVVRGDSAAYFCASSRVGQIGTDTQYFGPGTRLTVL.

The chain employs TRBV4-2 and TRBJ1-2, with unresolved D. CDR3 length: 15 residues. CDR1 is LGHNA and CDR2 is YNFKEQ in the germline V gene. Trimming stripped 0 bases from V and 0 bases from J, with 8 bases between. The CDR3 nucleotides are TGTGCCAGCAGCCAAGAACGGTGGGCTAACTATGGCTACACCTTC. Amino acids: CASSQERWANYGYTF.

The V call is TRBV6-5, the J call TRBJ2-7, with D tentatively TRBD1 (6 bases). The CDR3 is made up of 12 amino acids. Germline lookup yields CDR1 MNHEY and CDR2 SVGAGI. The V end was cut by 6 bases, the J end by 4 bases, with 10 bases between. CDR3 DNA sequence: TGTGCCAGCAGAGATGACAGGTACGAGCAGTACTTC. Amino acid sequence: CASRDDRYEQYF.

The chain joins TRBV6-8 to TRBJ1-5, with 9 bases lining up with TRBD1. CDR1 and CDR2 (germline): MNHGY, SAAAGT. Losses at the gene ends were 6 bases for V and 7 bases for J; bases not matched to a gene: 7. CDR3 length equals 14 residues. In nucleotides, the CDR3 is TGTGCCAGCAGACCGGACAGGGGTGGGCAGCCCCAGCATTTT. Translating gives CASRPDRGGQPQHF.

The chain couples TRBV7-9 to TRBJ2-5; D possibly corresponds to TRBD1 (6 bases). CDR1 and CDR2 (germline): SEHNR, FQNEAQ (reference sequence). The CDR3 spans 14 residues. V lost 5 bases and J lost 5, with 15 bases in between. The CDR3 protein is CASSRPSGAETQYF. In nucleotides, the CDR3 is TGTGCCAGCAGCCGCCCCTCAGGGGCGGAGACCCAGTACTTC.

The rearrangement joins TRBV10-2 to TRBJ2-7; 14 bases agree with TRBD2. Germline V lookup: CDR1 WSHSY, CDR2 SAAADI. V lost 6 bases and J lost 5; bases outside the gene matches: 15. This CDR3 is 18 amino acids long. The CDR3 loop reads CASSPTGTSGSQVHEQYF. CDR3 sequence (DNA): TGCGCCAGCAGCCCAACCGGGACTAGCGGGAGTCAAGTCCACGAGCAGTACTTC.

The chain uses TRBV7-2 and TRBJ2-4; a weak D match, TRBD2 (6 bases). Trimming removed 5 bases at V and 0 bases at J, with 20 bases between. The CDR3 length is 18 residues. In germline, CDR1 is SGHTA, CDR2 FQGNSA. The DNA for the CDR3 is TGTGCCAGCAGCCAACACCCTCCTAGCGATCTAGCCAAAAACATTCAGTACTTC. Residues: CASSQHPPSDLAKNIQYF.

V and J are TRBV11-2 and TRBJ2-3; TRBD2 matches at 8 bases. The CDR3 is 15 residues long. The germline V gene encodes CDR1 SGHAT and CDR2 FQNNGV. Trimming at V came to 5 bases and at J to 2 bases, leaving 6 bases not matched to a gene. The CDR3 coding sequence is TGTGCCAGCAGCCCAGGACTAGCTTCCACAGATACGCAGTATTTT. Protein sequence: CASSPGLASTDTQYF.

The chain is built from TRBV7-9 and TRBJ1-4; 7 nucleotides match TRBD1. Germline lookup yields CDR1 SEHNR and CDR2 FQNEAQ (reference sequence). The CDR3 runs 17 residues. J was trimmed by 2 bases and V by 2 bases; bases with no gene match: 8. CDR3 bases: TGTGCCAGCAGCTTATCTTTACAGGGGCGGACTAATGAAAAACTGTTTTTT. Protein product: CASSLSLQGRTNEKLFF.

The genes are TRBV27 and TRBJ2-2; no definite D call. This CDR3 is built from 16 residues. V was shortened by 3 bases and J by 4 bases, with 15 bases between the two germline ends. CDR1 is MNHEY and CDR2 is SMNVEV in the germline V gene (reference sequence). The CDR3 loop reads CASSFSPTPATGELFF. In DNA, the CDR3 is TGTGCCAGCAGTTTTTCCCCTACTCCCGCCACCGGGGAGCTGTTTTTT.

The chain uses TRBV2 and TRBJ1-2, with a possible D match to TRBD1 (5 bases). With 2 bases removed from V and 8 bases from J, the gap between germline ends came to 9 bases. The germline gives CDR1 SNHLY, CDR2 FYNNEI. CDR3 size: 12 residues. In DNA form, the CDR3 reads TGTGCCAGCAGTGAAATGGGGCAGGGCTACACCTTC. Its protein product is CASSEMGQGYTF. The whole variable domain, filled in from reference TRBV2 and TRBJ1-2, reads EPEVTQTPSHQVTQMGQEVILRCVPISNHLYFYWYRQILGQKVEFLVSFYNNEISEKSEIFDDQFSVERPDGSNFTLKIRSTKLEDSAMYFCASSEMGQGYTFGSGTRLTVV.

The V call is TRBV29-1, the J call TRBJ1-2; no reliable D call. Germline lookup yields CDR1 SQVTM and CDR2 ANQGSEA. V was shortened by 6 bases and J by 9 bases, with 11 bases between the two germline ends. The CDR3 consists of 10 residues. This chain's CDR3 is CSVQSPSYTF. The CDR3, as DNA: TGCAGCGTGCAGAGTCCTAGCTACACCTTC. Combining the CDR3 with reference TRBV29-1 and TRBJ1-2 gives the whole variable domain SAVISQKPSRDICQRGTSLTIQCQVDSQVTMMFWYRQQPGQSLTLIATANQGSEATYESGFVIDKFPISRPNLTFSTLTVSNMSPEDSSIYLCSVQSPSYTFGSGTRLTVV.

J is TRBJ1-2 and V is TRBV28; 7 bases fit TRBD1. The V gene end was trimmed by 6 bases and the J gene end by 8 bases; junction bases not matched to a gene: 9. CDR3 length: 13 residues. Germline V gene data show CDR1 as MDHEN and CDR2 as SYDVKM. CDR3 amino acids: CASRITGVYGYTF. CDR3 sequence (DNA): TGTGCCAGCAGGATTACAGGGGTATACGGCTACACCTTC.

The chain combines TRBV5-1 with TRBJ2-3; D is unclear. The germline V gene encodes CDR1 SGHRS and CDR2 YFSETQ. This CDR3 has 16 amino acids. V lost 0 bases and J 0 bases, leaving 11 bases between the germline ends. Written as DNA, the CDR3 is TGCGCCAGCAGCTTGGACGTAACTTCTAGCACAGATACGCAGTATTTT. Protein sequence: CASSLDVTSSTDTQYF.

The chain recombines TRBV9 with TRBJ2-3; 14 bases match TRBD2. With V trimmed by 4 bases and J by 0 bases, 4 bases remained unmatched. The length of the CDR3 is 17 residues. From germline, CDR1 is SGDLS and CDR2 YYNGEE. The CDR3 loop reads CASSPGLAGGSTDTQYF. CDR3 bases: TGTGCCAGCAGCCCTGGACTAGCGGGAGGAAGCACAGATACGCAGTATTTT.

This clone has only a few counts. The chain links TRBV7-3 to TRBJ1-1; 8 nucleotides line up with TRBD1. Per the germline V gene, CDR1 is SGHTA and CDR2 is FQGTGA. The CDR3 is made up of 14 amino acids. Trimming took 5 bases from V and 4 from J; bases not matched to a gene: 6. The CDR3, as DNA: TGTGCCAGCAGCCGTGACAGGGGAGCCACTGAAGCTTTCTTT. It yields the protein CASSRDRGATEAFF.

This chain links TRBV5-1 with TRBJ2-7; TRBD2 aligns across 7 bases. Trimming took 1 base from V and 3 from J; bases not matched to a gene: 4. Per germline, CDR1 SGHRS and CDR2 YFSETQ. The CDR3 is made up of 14 amino acids. The CDR3, as DNA: TGCGCCAGCAGCTTGTCGGGAGGCCTCTACGAGCAGTACTTC. Its translation is CASSLSGGLYEQYF.

The V call is TRBV7-9, the J call TRBJ1-1; perhaps TRBD1 as D (6 bases). The CDR3 is made up of 14 amino acids. Trimming stripped 3 bases from V and 4 bases from J, with 12 bases between. CDR1 and CDR2 (germline): SEHNR, FQNEAQ (reference sequence). The CDR3 spells CASSFRGATTEAFF. CDR3 bases: TGTGCCAGCAGCTTCCGGGGGGCCACCACTGAAGCTTTCTTT.

The rearrangement uses TRBV6-5 and TRBJ1-1; TRBD1 is a possible D gene (6 bases). CDR1 is MNHEY, CDR2 SVGAGI, per germline. This CDR3 has 13 residues. V lost 5 bases to trimming and J lost 5 bases, with 12 bases between them. The CDR3 nucleotides are TGTGCCAGCAGTCCAACAGGGAGGACTGAAGCTTTCTTT. As protein: CASSPTGRTEAFF.